This entry describes one T cell receptor (beta chain). What it binds is unknown. The data were taken from a study of vaccination effects on CD4 cells after COVID-19. Findings and limits, study-wide: Clones induced by infection and by vaccine showed marked clonal contraction late after vaccination.

TCRdb's copy holds only in-frame clones and misses some; the assay was immunoSEQ multiplex PCR. Altogether about 31,000 clones are present, about 66% being singletons, with the ten largest covering 28%. Peptide-pool stimulation followed by sequencing identified expanded antigen-specific CD4+ clonotypes in the ViraFEST assay. Scientists isolated CD4+ T cells after an approximately 10-day culture period ended. Negative nucleocapsid antibody tests before and after vaccination confirmed no previous SARS-CoV-2 infection. The CDR3 has 10 residues. V lost 5 bases, J lost 7 bases, and 0 bases stayed unmatched. The V gene's germline CDR1 is GTSNPN and CDR2 SVGIG (reference sequence).

The origin of this receptor is a human donor who received a COVID-19 vaccine. The sample was CD4+ T cells from PBMCs cultured with HCoV-229E spike peptides, taken before COVID-19 vaccination. V and J are TRBV30 and TRBJ1-2, with 8 positions matching TRBD1. The CDR3 DNA reads TGTGCCTGGGGACAGGGTGGCTACACCTTC. Residues: CAWGQGGYTF.